The present T cell receptor (beta chain) was sequenced within a study of T cell repertoires in cytomegalovirus infection. The CDR3 sequence is 15 residues long. Germline V gene lookup returns CDR1 LGHNA and CDR2 YSLEER. V lost 3 bases to trimming and J lost 6 bases, with 17 bases between them. TCRdb reprocessed the reads via MiXCR and lists one record per CDR3 protein. In the table there are roughly 230,000 distinct CDR3 sequences, 6% to 8% of which are singletons. The TCR sequence derives from a human donor in good health (CMV status not recorded). Some clones in this sample may be carry-over from other donors' samples. The chain carries TRBV4-3 and TRBJ1-2; TRBD1 is a possible D gene (5 bases). The sample comprised PBMCs. CDR3 sequence (DNA): TGCGCCAGCAGCCACTCCGGGACTCCCAGCGATGGCTACACCTTC. This sequence encodes CASSHSGTPSDGYTF.